Listed here is a single T cell receptor (beta chain). The data stem from a study of blood T cell repertoires in COVID-19. Study at large: Material from acute and convalescent COVID-19 was sourced from the United States, Italy and Spain. PBMCs, B-cell-depleted T cells, or T cells provided the cDNA or gDNA that made up the material.

How the authors handled the data: For nucleated cells, counts were estimated from reference gene primer amplification. Measured with immunoSEQ multiplex PCR; TCRdb has only the in-frame clones, and not every one. Clone size and the V and J calls come from that table; the DNA yielded D and trimming. The sample carries about 77,000 clones, about 80% recorded once. CDR1 SEHNR and CDR2 FQNEAQ come from the germline V gene (reference sequence). Losses at the gene ends were 0 bases for V and 2 bases for J; bases not matched to a gene: 3. The CDR3 has 16 residues. This TCR was sampled from a woman aged 65 to 85 with acute or convalescent COVID-19. Sequencing used peripheral blood. V usage is TRBV7-9 and J usage is TRBJ2-3; TRBD1 matches 9 bases. Written as DNA, the CDR3 is TGTGCCAGCAGCTTAGCCCGGGACAGGGACACAGATACGCAGTATTTT. This codes for CASSLARDRDTDTQYF. The variable domain in full, with the rest retrieved from reference TRBV7-9 and TRBJ2-3, is DTGVSQNPRHKITKRGQNVTFRCDPISEHNRLYWYRQTLGQGPEFLTYFQNEAQLEKSRLLSDRFSAERPKGSFSTLEIQRTEQGDSAMYLCASSLARDRDTDTQYFGPGTRLTVL.